This is a list of T cell receptor beta chains from one sample in a study of T cells after posttransplantation cyclophosphamide. Sequenced by immunoSEQ multiplex PCR; TCRdb stores in-frame clones only, minus some. This sample comprises 44,000 or so clones, none seen once only. The sample taken for sequencing was PBMCs. These receptors were obtained from a man aged 40-49 years in good health, CMV-negative, and a related stem cell transplant donor. Each CDR3 is given with its conserved first and last residue. D genes are given only for firm matches. Not all rows give a size; the values are once, few, many and, for expanded clones, a class.

D,J,V,size,DNA,CDR3
TRBD1,TRBJ2-7,TRBV19,many,TGTGCCAGTAGTCCCGGACAGGGGAGAACCTACGAGCAGTACTTC,CASSPGQGRTYEQYF
-,TRBJ1-4,TRBV27,many,TGTGCCAGCAGTTTTGGGGGCCGGAATGAAAAACTGTTTTTT,CASSFGGRNEKLFF
-,TRBJ2-7,TRBV11-2,many,TGTGCCAGCAGCTCTTTCTTGGGGGGCGAGCAGTACTTC,CASSSFLGGEQYF
TRBD1,TRBJ2-2,TRBV25-1,many,TGTGCCAGCAGTGAATTTGAGAAAGGACAGGGAAACACCGGGGAGCTGTTTTTT,CASSEFEKGQGNTGELFF
-,TRBJ1-1,TRBV6-5,-,TGTGCCAGCAGTGATGAGTTTGAAGCTTTCTTT,CASSDEFEAFF
TRBD2,TRBJ2-1,TRBV19,many,TGTGCCAGTAGCGGGAGGGCCGATTTTGAGCAGTTCTTC,CASSGRADFEQFF
TRBD2,TRBJ2-1,TRBV18,many,TGTGCCAGCTCACCACCTCTCGGGAGGAATTACAATGAGCAGTTCTTC,CASSPPLGRNYNEQFF
-,TRBJ1-2,TRBV30,many,TGTGCCAGTACAGGGAACTACGGCTACACCTTC,CASTGNYGYTF
-,TRBJ2-3,TRBV19,many,TGTGCCAGTAGTATACAGGGCCCTACAGATACGCAGTATTTT,CASSIQGPTDTQYF
-,TRBJ1-1,TRBV6-5,many,TGTGCCAGCAGAGTCAGCGGGAACACTGAAGCTTTCTTT,CASRVSGNTEAFF
TRBD2,TRBJ2-7,TRBV5-6,many,TGTGCCAGCACCTCTGGGACTAGCCCGTACGAGCAGTACTTC,CASTSGTSPYEQYF
-,TRBJ1-2,TRBV4-1,many,TGCGCCAGCAGCCCCCAAGGATCGGGGGACTACTATGGCTACACCTTC,CASSPQGSGDYYGYTF
-,TRBJ2-7,TRBV15,many,TGTGCCACCAGCAGAGGCGAAAACTACGAGCAGTACTTC,CATSRGENYEQYF
TRBD2,TRBJ2-1,TRBV27,many,TGTGCCAGCAGTTTCTCCTCAATGACTAGCGGGGTCGACAATGAGCAGTTCTTC,CASSFSSMTSGVDNEQFF
-,TRBJ1-1,TRBV5-1,many,TGCGCCAGCAGCTTGGACAGGGAGTTAGCTGAAGCTTTCTTT,CASSLDRELAEAFF
TRBD2,TRBJ2-1,TRBV27,many,TGTGCCAGCAGTAACGGGAGGGGTTACAATGAGCAGTTCTTC,CASSNGRGYNEQFF
TRBD2,TRBJ2-1,TRBV7-9,many,TGTGCCAGCAGCTCCACTTCTAGCGGTTCCTCCTACAATGAGCAGTTCTTC,CASSSTSSGSSYNEQFF
-,TRBJ1-5,TRBV4-1,many,TGCGCCAGCAGCAGGGGGAGCAATCAGCCCCAGCATTTT,CASSRGSNQPQHF
TRBD1,TRBJ1-5,TRBV5-6,many,TGTGCCAGCAGCTTGTACGGCAGGGGGTTTGGGCAGCCCCAGCATTTT,CASSLYGRGFGQPQHF
-,TRBJ1-5,TRBV6-6,many,TGTGCCAGCAGAGGGGGTGGGGGCAATCAGCCCCAGCATTTT,CASRGGGGNQPQHF
TRBD2,TRBJ2-7,TRBV7-6,many,TGTGCCAGCAGCTCCTTCCCGAGCGGGAGGGATACCCCGCAGCAGTACTTC,CASSSFPSGRDTPQQYF
-,TRBJ2-7,TRBV19,-,TGTGCCAGTAGTATAGATGGGGGGTCCTACGAGCAGTACTTC,CASSIDGGSYEQYF
-,TRBJ1-2,TRBV7-9,many,TGTGCCAGCAGCCTTGACCGGGGGTTAGTGAACTATGGCTACACCTTC,CASSLDRGLVNYGYTF
TRBD2,TRBJ2-7,TRBV5-4,many,TGTGCCAGCAGCTTGGCCGGAGTGGGAGGGATACCCTACGAGCAGTACTTC,CASSLAGVGGIPYEQYF
-,TRBJ1-1,TRBV6-5,-,TGTGCCAGCACACGACTAAGGTTCGGCAACACTGAAGCTTTCTTT,CASTRLRFGNTEAFF
-,TRBJ2-1,TRBV4-1,many,TGCGCCAGCAGCCTCTCAGTATGGGGGGTAATCAACAATGAGCAGTTCTTC,CASSLSVWGVINNEQFF
TRBD1,TRBJ2-7,TRBV6-5,many,TGTGCCAGCAGCTACCTCGGGACAGACGAGCAGTACTTC,CASSYLGTDEQYF
-,TRBJ2-1,TRBV4-1,many,TGCGCCAGCAGCCAAGTCCGCGGGGTCGGGAATGAGCAGTTCTTC,CASSQVRGVGNEQFF
TRBD1,TRBJ1-1,TRBV28,many,TGTGCCAGCGGGACAGGGCGTACTGAAGCTTTCTTT,CASGTGRTEAFF
TRBD2,TRBJ2-2,TRBV19,many,TGTGCCAGTAGGGAGACTAGCGGGCTTTCGGGCACCGGGGAGCTGTTTTTT,CASRETSGLSGTGELFF
TRBD1,TRBJ1-1,TRBV5-1,many,TGCGCCAGCAGCGGGACAGGGGTCGGGACTGAAGCTTTCTTT,CASSGTGVGTEAFF
TRBD1,TRBJ2-2,TRBV7-9,many,TGTGCCAGCAGCTTAGTAAGCGGGACAGGGAGCTCCGGGGAGCTGTTTTTT,CASSLVSGTGSSGELFF
-,TRBJ1-3,TRBV4-2,many,TGTGCCAGCAGCCAAGATAGTGAGCGTGGATACATCGGAAACACCATATATTTT,CASSQDSERGYIGNTIYF
-,TRBJ2-3,TRBV27,many,TGTGCCAGCAGTTTATCCCTCCCCTCTAGCTTAGGAAGCACAGATACGCAGTATTTT,CASSLSLPSSLGSTDTQYF
-,TRBJ2-2,TRBV6-5,many,TGTGCCAGCAGTTTCCTCTTGCTAGCGGGGGAGCTGTTTTTT,CASSFLLLAGELFF